The text below deals with one T cell receptor beta chain. What it recognizes is unknown. An end of the junction does not agree with germline; a read error may underlie this. These data come from a study of blood T cells in healthy people across ages. Study conclusions and caveats: The fall in TCR beta diversity per million T cells was roughly linear with age. Not knowing donor CMV status may have confounded expanded clonotype changes. Researchers report that TCR beta diversity correlated strongly with naive T cell percentage.

CDR1 and CDR2 (germline): SEHNR, FQNEAQ (reference sequence). The CDR3 runs to 15 residues. A sample-barcoded 5' primer and a J-beta primer mix were used in a second PCR of roughly 7 to 11 cycles. TCRdb independently ran MiXCR on the 5' RACE reads; one entry per CDR3 protein. The sample records roughly 1,000,000 distinct CDR3 sequences, around 25% being singletons. A further study also used this sample, focusing on T cells of mothers and their children.

This sequence was found in a girl aged 2-10 years in good health. The specimen was blood. This chain joins TRBV7-9 and TRBJ2-3, with TRBD1 matching 8 bases. The CDR3 region has the DNA TGTGTCAGCAGCTTGAGGACAGGGAGCACAGATACGCAGTATTTT. It encodes CVSSLRTGSTDTQYF.